The 4 T cell receptor beta chains below were found in one sample sequenced in a study of CD8+ T cells in alopecia areata. cDNA reverse transcribed from extracted RNA served as the sequencing template. Assay: immunoSEQ multiplex PCR; the TCRdb copy retains only in-frame clones and omits some. This table holds about 150,000 clones, less than 75% found once. Sequencing input: CD8+ T cells sorted from blood. The receptors were sampled from a human donor in good health.

The chain joins TRBV7-8 to TRBJ1-2, with unresolved D. Germline CDR1 SGHVS, CDR2 FQNEAQ. The CDR3 sequence is 14 residues long. The V gene lost 0 bases and the J gene lost 6 bases, with 11 bases spanning the gap. The CDR3: CASSLAFRSDGYTF. CDR3 DNA: TGTGCCAGCAGCTTAGCGTTTAGGTCGGATGGCTACACCTTC.

CDR3: CASSLSRTSQFEQYF. The CDR3 DNA reads as TGTGCCAGCAGTTTATCCCGGACTAGCCAGTTCGAGCAGTACTTC. The chain combines TRBV27 with TRBJ2-7, with 8 bases identical to TRBD2. Germline loops: CDR1 MNHEY, CDR2 SMNVEV (reference sequence). V was clipped by 0 bases and J by 6 bases; unmatched bases: 7. The CDR3 length is 15 residues.

Comments on this clone: The same CDR3 can be traced to other DNA sequences in this sample. The chain carries TRBV6-5 and TRBJ2-2; D is uncertain. Germline CDR1 and CDR2: MNHEY and SVGAGI. Trimming pared 1 base from V and 1 base from J, leaving 1 base between. This CDR3 has 13 residues. The CDR3 loop reads CASSYLNTGELFF. The CDR3 DNA follows: TGTGCCAGCAGTTACTTGAACACCGGGGAGCTGTTTTTT.

The chain uses TRBV2 and TRBJ2-5; perhaps TRBD1 as D (5 bases). CDR1 and CDR2 (germline): SNHLY, FYNNEI. Trimming pared 5 bases from V and 5 bases from J, leaving 15 bases between. The length of the CDR3 is 14 residues. Written as DNA, the CDR3 is TGTGCCAGCAGTTTCTGGGGCCTGGGGGAGACCCAGTACTTC. Translating gives CASSFWGLGETQYF. Complete variable domain (other parts from reference TRBV2 and TRBJ2-5): EPEVTQTPSHQVTQMGQEVILRCVPISNHLYFYWYRQILGQKVEFLVSFYNNEISEKSEIFDDQFSVERPDGSNFTLKIRSTKLEDSAMYFCASSFWGLGETQYFGPGTRLLVL.